The rows below give T cell receptor beta chains drawn from one sample of a study of T-cell reconstitution after alpha-beta-depleted transplantation in children. TCRdb independently ran MiXCR on the PCR reads; one entry per CDR3 protein. This table holds a few hundred thousand distinct CDR3 sequences, about 7.3% found once. The sample in question was peripheral blood, obtained 360 days after TCRalphabeta/CD19-depleted stem cell transplant. The receptors come from a female patient aged 2-9 years who had a stem cell transplant for Fanconi anemia, so the T cells may come from the graft donor. Each CDR3 is given with its conserved first and last residue. D genes are given only for firm matches. The size of a clone is reported for some rows only, either as once, few or many, or as a class for expanded clones.

cdr3_length clone_size j_call d_call v_call cdr3_aa cdr3_nt
14 many TRBJ1-4 TRBD1 TRBV5-1 CASSLQGANEKLFF TGCGCCAGCAGCTTGCAGGGGGCTAATGAAAAACTGTTTTTT
14 NA TRBJ1-4 NA TRBV28 CASSHPDVGEKLFF TGTGCCAGCAGTCATCCCGACGTGGGCGAAAAACTGTTTTTT
19 many TRBJ2-4 NA TRBV6-1 CASSEARSGTILPVNIQYF TGTGCCAGCAGTGAAGCCCGCTCCGGGACGATTCTCCCCGTAAACATTCAGTACTTC
18 NA TRBJ1-5 TRBD1 TRBV3-1 CASSQGQGTPYSNQPQHF TGTGCCAGCAGCCAGGGACAGGGTACCCCGTATAGCAATCAGCCCCAGCATTTT
13 many TRBJ2-5 NA TRBV29-1 CSLIRGGQETQYF TGCAGCCTCATAAGGGGCGGCCAAGAGACCCAGTACTTC
16 NA TRBJ1-1 TRBD1 TRBV7-9 CASSFSGQSLNTEAFF TGTGCCAGCAGCTTCTCGGGACAGTCTTTGAACACTGAAGCTTTCTTT
13 NA TRBJ1-1 NA TRBV27 CTSSSRGNTEAFF TGCACCAGCAGTTCCAGGGGGAACACTGAAGCTTTCTTT
16 many TRBJ2-1 NA TRBV5-1 CASSLDRGLSYNEQFF TGCGCCAGCAGCTTGGATCGGGGATTGAGCTACAATGAGCAGTTCTTC
15 NA TRBJ2-3 TRBD2 TRBV5-1 CASSLGALAVDTQYF TGCGCCAGCAGCTTGGGTGCCCTAGCGGTGGATACGCAGTATTTT
15 many TRBJ2-7 TRBD1 TRBV18 CASSQRPGQGYEQYF TGTGCCAGCTCACAAAGGCCGGGACAGGGATACGAGCAGTACTTC
10 many TRBJ2-3 NA TRBV20-1 CRGCNRAQYF TGCAGGGGGTGTAATAGGGCGCAGTATTTT
14 many TRBJ2-3 TRBD2 TRBV5-1 CASSWSGVEDTQYF TGCGCCAGCAGCTGGAGCGGGGTGGAGGATACGCAGTATTTT
14 NA TRBJ2-5 TRBD1 TRBV30 CAWSVLRGQETQYF TGTGCCTGGAGTGTACTCAGGGGGCAAGAGACCCAGTACTTC
12 many TRBJ2-5 NA TRBV20-1 CSEIAVQETQYF TGCAGTGAGATAGCGGTTCAAGAGACCCAGTACTTC
17 many TRBJ2-5 NA TRBV29-1 CSVEEGDTRFLQETQYF TGCAGCGTTGAAGAAGGCGACACACGCTTCCTCCAAGAGACCCAGTACTTC
13 NA TRBJ1-1 NA TRBV9 CASSVAQGTEAFF TGTGCCAGCAGCGTAGCTCAGGGGACTGAAGCTTTCTTT
16 few TRBJ2-1 TRBD2 TRBV7-9 CASRQTGGTSGGAQFF TGTGCCAGCAGACAGACGGGAGGGACTAGCGGGGGGGCACAGTTCTTC
14 many TRBJ1-4 TRBD1 TRBV10-2 CASRRQGSNEKLFF TGCGCCAGCAGGCGACAGGGATCTAATGAAAAACTGTTTTTT
11 many TRBJ1-6 NA TRBV6-4 CATPAATPLHF TGTGCCACCCCGGCAGCAACACCCCTCCACTTT
12 many TRBJ1-5 NA TRBV20-1 CSAGTANQPQHF TGCAGTGCTGGTACAGCAAATCAGCCCCAGCATTTT
14 many TRBJ1-1 TRBD1 TRBV4-1 CASSLRTGYTEAFF TGCGCCAGCAGCCTCCGGACAGGCTACACTGAAGCTTTCTTT
12 many TRBJ1-2 TRBD1 TRBV29-1 CSVNRGGSGYTF TGCAGCGTCAACAGGGGTGGGAGCGGCTACACCTTC
14 many TRBJ2-1 TRBD2 TRBV5-1 CASSMTSGSVEQFF TGCGCCAGCAGCATGACTAGCGGGAGTGTTGAGCAGTTCTTC
15 many TRBJ2-1 TRBD2 TRBV20-1 CSAGVGGAAYNEQFF TGCAGTGCTGGAGTCGGGGGGGCCGCCTACAATGAGCAGTTCTTC
15 few TRBJ2-5 TRBD2 TRBV2 CASSEVTSGHETQYF TGTGCCAGCAGTGAAGTAACTAGCGGCCATGAGACCCAGTACTTC
16 many TRBJ2-3 NA TRBV7-3 CASSFAGTRSTDTQYF TGTGCCAGCAGCTTCGCCGGGACGCGTAGCACAGATACGCAGTATTTT
14 NA TRBJ1-2 NA TRBV5-1 CASSLGGKTNGYTF TGCGCCAGCAGCTTGGGGGGGAAGACGAATGGCTACACCTTC
13 many TRBJ1-6 NA TRBV20-1 CSASTTANSPLHF TGCAGTGCTAGTACAACAGCAAATTCACCCCTCCACTTT
14 NA TRBJ1-2 NA TRBV5-5 CASSLVTPGYGYTF TGTGCCAGCAGCTTGGTGACCCCTGGCTATGGCTACACCTTC
14 NA TRBJ2-7 TRBD2 TRBV5-1 CASSATSGGYEQYF TGCGCCAGCAGCGCGACTAGCGGGGGCTACGAGCAGTACTTC
14 many TRBJ2-1 NA TRBV7-8 CASSSSLAANEQFF TGTGCCAGCAGCTCAAGCTTAGCGGCCAATGAGCAGTTCTTC
16 few TRBJ1-3 NA TRBV20-1 CSARAPDRSSGNTIYF TGCAGTGCTAGAGCCCCTGACAGGAGCTCTGGAAACACCATATATTTT
15 many TRBJ1-5 NA TRBV20-1 CSARGGNTGNQPQHF TGCAGTGCTAGAGGGGGGAATACTGGCAATCAGCCCCAGCATTTT
12 few TRBJ1-2 NA TRBV30 CAWSVGIYGYTF TGTGCCTGGAGTGTGGGCATCTATGGCTACACCTTC
17 medium-sized TRBJ2-1 TRBD1 TRBV5-5 CASSLNSGQGPYNEQFF TGTGCCAGCAGCTTGAATAGTGGACAGGGCCCCTACAATGAGCAGTTCTTC
15 few TRBJ2-7 NA TRBV9 CASSVGGTLYYEQYF TGTGCCAGCAGCGTAGGGGGGACTCTCTACTACGAGCAGTACTTC
16 NA TRBJ2-1 TRBD2 TRBV3-1 CASSQSGGWTYNEQFF TGTGCCAGCAGCCAAAGCGGGGGATGGACCTACAATGAGCAGTTCTTC
16 NA TRBJ2-7 NA TRBV7-3 CASSLLARSPTYEQYF TGTGCCAGCAGCTTATTAGCGAGGAGCCCCACCTACGAGCAGTACTTC